This record covers a single TCR beta chain. What it binds is not known. Unique molecular identifiers were added to individual cDNA molecules. TCRdb reprocessed the 5' RACE reads via MiXCR and lists one record per CDR3 protein. The data contain roughly 83,000 distinct CDR3 sequences, more than 9% of them singletons. The source of the sample is a study of early T cells in non-severe SARS-CoV-2 infection. Study overall: Whole-blood bulk RNA, unsorted, was sequenced, and chains were unpaired.

The CDR3 runs to 13 residues. V gave up 4 bases and J gave up 4 bases, with 8 bases separating them. Looked up from germline, CDR1 is SGHRS and CDR2 is YFSETQ. General study results and limits: Private and CD4 specificities were missed by VDJdb matching, which favored anti-spike CD8 responses.

Source: whole blood, taken at baseline. The sequence came from an adult who was a healthcare worker with PCR-confirmed SARS-CoV-2 infection or an uninfected control (not recorded which). This chain uses TRBV5-1 with TRBJ2-2; no reliable D call. As DNA, the CDR3 is TGCGCCAGCAGCCATGACGCCACCGGGGAGCTGTTTTTT. Translation gives CASSHDATGELFF.